This T cell receptor (beta chain) was sequenced in a study of blood T cell repertoires in COVID-19. Study information: Italy, Spain and the United States were the sources of the convalescent and acute COVID-19 samples.

Method: immunoSEQ multiplex PCR; TCRdb's copy keeps in-frame clones and lacks some. This sample has 95,000 to 150,000 clones, with about 88% found just once. Germline V CDR1 and CDR2: SGHTA, FQGNSA. Trimming took 5 bases from V and 0 from J, leaving 10 bases between them. The CDR3 is 15 residues long. This chain connects TRBV7-2 to TRBJ2-2, with a weak D call TRBD2 (5 bases). The receptor comes from an elderly woman with acute or convalescent COVID-19. What was sequenced was peripheral blood. The DNA for the CDR3 is TGTGCCAGCAGCGGACTGCTCGCGAACACCGGGGAGCTGTTTTTT. Translated, it gives CASSGLLANTGELFF.